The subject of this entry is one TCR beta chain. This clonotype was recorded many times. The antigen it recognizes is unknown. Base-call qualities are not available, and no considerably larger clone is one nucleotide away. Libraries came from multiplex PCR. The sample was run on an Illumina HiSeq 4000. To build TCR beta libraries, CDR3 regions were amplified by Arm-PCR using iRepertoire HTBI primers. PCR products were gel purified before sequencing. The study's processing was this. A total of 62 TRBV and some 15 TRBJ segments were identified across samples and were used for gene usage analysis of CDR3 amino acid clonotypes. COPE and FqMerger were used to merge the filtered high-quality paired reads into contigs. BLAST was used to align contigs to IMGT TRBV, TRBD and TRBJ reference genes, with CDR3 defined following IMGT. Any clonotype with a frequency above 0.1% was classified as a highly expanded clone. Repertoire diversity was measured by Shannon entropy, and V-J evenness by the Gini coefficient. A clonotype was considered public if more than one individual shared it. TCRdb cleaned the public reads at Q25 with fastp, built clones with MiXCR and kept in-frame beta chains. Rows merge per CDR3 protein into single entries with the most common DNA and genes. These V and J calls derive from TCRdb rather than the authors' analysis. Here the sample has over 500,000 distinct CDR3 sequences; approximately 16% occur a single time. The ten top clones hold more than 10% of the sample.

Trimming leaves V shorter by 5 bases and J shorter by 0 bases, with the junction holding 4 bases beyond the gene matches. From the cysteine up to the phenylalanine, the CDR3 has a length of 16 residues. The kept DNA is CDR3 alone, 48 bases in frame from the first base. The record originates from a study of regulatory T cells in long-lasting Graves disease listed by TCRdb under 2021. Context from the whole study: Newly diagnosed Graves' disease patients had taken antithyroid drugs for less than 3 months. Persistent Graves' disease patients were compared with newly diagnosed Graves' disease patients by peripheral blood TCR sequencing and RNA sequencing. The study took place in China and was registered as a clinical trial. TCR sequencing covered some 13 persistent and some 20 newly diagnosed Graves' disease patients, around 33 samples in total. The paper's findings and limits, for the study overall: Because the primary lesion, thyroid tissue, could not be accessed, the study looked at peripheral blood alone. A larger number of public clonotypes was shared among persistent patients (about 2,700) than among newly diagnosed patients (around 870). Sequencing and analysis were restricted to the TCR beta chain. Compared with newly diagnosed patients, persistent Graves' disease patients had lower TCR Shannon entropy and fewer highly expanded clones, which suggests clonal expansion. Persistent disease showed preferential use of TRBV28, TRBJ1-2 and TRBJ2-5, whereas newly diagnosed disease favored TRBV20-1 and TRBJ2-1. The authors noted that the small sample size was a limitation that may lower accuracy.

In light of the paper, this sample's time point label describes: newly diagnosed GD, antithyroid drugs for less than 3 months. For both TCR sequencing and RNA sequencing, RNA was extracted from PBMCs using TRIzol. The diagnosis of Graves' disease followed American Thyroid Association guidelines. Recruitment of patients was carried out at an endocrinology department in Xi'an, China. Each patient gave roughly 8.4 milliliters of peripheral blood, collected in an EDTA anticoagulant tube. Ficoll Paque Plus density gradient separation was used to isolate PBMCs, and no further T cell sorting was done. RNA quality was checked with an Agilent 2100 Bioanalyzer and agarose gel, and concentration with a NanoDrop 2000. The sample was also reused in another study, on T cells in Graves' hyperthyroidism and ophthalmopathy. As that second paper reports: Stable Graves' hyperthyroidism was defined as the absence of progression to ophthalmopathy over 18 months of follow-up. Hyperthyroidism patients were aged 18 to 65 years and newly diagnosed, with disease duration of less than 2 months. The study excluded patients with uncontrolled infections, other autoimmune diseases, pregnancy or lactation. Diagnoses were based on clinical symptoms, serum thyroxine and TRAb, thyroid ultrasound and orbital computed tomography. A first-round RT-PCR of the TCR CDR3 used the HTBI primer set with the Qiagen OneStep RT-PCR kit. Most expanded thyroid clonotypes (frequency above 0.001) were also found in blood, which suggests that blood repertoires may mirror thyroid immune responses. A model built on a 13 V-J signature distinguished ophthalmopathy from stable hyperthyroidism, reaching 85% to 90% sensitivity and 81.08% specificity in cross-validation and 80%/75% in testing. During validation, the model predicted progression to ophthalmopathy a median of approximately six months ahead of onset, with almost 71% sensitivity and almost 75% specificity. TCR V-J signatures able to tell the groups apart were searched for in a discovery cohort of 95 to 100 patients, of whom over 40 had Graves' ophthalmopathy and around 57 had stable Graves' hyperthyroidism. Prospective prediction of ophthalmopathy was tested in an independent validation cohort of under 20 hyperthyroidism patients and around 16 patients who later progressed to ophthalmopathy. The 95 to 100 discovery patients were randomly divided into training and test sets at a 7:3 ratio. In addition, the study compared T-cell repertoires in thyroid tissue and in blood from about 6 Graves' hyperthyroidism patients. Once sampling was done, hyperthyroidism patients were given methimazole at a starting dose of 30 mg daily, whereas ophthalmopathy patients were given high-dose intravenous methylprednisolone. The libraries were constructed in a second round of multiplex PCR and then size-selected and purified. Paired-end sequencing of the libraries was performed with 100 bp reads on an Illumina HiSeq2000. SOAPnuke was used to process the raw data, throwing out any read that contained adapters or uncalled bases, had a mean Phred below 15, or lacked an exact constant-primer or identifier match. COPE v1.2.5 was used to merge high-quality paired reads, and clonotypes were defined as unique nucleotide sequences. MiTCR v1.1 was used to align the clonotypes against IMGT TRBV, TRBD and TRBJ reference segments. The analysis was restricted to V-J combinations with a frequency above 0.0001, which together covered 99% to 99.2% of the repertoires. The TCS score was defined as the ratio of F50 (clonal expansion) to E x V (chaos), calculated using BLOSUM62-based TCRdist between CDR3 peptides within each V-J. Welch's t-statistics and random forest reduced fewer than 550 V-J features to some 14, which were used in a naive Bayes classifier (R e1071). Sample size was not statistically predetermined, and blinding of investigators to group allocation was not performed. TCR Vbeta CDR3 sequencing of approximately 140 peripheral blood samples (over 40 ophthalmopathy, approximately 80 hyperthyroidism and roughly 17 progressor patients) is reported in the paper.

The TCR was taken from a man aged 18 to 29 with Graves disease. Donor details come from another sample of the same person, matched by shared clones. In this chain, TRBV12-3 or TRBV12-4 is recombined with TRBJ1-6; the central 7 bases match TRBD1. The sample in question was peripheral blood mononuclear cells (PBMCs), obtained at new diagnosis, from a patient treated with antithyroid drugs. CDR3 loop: CASSPAGGSYNSPLHF. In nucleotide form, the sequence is TGTGCCAGCAGTCCCGCAGGGGGCTCCTATAATTCACCCCTCCACTTT.